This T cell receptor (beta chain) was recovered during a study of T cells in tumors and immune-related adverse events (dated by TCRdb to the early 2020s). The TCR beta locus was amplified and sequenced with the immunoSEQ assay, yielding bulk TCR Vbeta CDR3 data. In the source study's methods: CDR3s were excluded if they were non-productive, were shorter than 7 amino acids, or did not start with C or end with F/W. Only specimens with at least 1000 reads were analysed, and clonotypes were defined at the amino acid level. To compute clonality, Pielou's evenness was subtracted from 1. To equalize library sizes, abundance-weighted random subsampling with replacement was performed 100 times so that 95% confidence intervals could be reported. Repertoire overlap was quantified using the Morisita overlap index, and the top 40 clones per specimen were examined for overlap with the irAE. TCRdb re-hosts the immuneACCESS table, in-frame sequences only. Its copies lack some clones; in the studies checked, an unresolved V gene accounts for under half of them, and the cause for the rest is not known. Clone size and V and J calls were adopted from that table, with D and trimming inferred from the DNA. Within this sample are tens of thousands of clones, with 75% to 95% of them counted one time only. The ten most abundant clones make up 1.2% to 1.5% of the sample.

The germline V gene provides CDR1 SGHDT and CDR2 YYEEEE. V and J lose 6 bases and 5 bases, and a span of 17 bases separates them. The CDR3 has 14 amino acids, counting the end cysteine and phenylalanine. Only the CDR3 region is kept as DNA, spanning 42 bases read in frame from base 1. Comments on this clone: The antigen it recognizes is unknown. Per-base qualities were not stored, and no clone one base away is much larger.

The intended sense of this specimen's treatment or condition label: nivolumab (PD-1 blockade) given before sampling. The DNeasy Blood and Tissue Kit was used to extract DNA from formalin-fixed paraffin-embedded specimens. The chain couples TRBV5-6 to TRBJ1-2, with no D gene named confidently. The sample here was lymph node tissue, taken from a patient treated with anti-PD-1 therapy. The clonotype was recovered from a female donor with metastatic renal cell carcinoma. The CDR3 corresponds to CASTLRAGEYGYTF. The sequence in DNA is TGTGCCAGCACTCTTCGGGCAGGTGAATATGGCTACACCTTC.